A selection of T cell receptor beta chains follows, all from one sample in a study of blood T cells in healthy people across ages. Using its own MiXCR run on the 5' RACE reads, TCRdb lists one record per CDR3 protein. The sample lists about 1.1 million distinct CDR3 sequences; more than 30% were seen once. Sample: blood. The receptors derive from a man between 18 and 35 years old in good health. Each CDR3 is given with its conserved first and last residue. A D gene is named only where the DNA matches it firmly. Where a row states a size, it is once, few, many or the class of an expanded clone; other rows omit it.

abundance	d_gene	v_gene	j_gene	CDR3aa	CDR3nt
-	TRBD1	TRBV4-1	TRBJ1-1	CASSQEGQGAYGAFF	TGCGCCAGCAGCCAAGAAGGACAGGGGGCATATGGAGCTTTCTTT
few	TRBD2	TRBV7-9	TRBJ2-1	CASSLETSGGQFF	TGTGCCAGCAGCTTAGAAACCAGCGGGGGGCAGTTCTTC
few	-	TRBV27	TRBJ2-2	CASSSTLAGYGGELFF	TGTGCCAGCAGTTCCACCCTGGCGGGGTACGGGGGGGAGCTGTTTTTT
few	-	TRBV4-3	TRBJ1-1	CASSQGSTALKEAFF	TGCGCCAGCAGCCAAGGGAGTACGGCCCTGAAAGAAGCTTTCTTT
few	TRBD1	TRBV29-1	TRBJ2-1	CSVASGTGVNEQFF	TGCAGCGTTGCATCCGGGACAGGGGTCAATGAGCAGTTCTTC
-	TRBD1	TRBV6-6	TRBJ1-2	CASSHAGTGNYGYTF	TGTGCCAGCAGTCACGCCGGGACAGGGAACTATGGCTACACCTTC
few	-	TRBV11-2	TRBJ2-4	CASSLAGDTNIQYF	TGTGCCAGCAGCTTAGCAGGGGATACAAACATTCAGTACTTC
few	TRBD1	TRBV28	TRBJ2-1	CASSLSPGQIGEQFF	TGTGCCAGCAGTTTGTCACCGGGACAGATAGGTGAGCAGTTCTTC
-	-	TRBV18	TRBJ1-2	CASSPPNRVDGYTF	TGTGCCAGCTCACCACCGAACAGGGTGGACGGCTACACCTTC
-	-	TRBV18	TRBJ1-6	CASSDMANNSPLHF	TGTGCCAGTTCCGACATGGCGAATAATTCACCCCTCCACTTT
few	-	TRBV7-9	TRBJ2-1	CASSSYGGAPEQFF	TGTGCCAGCAGCTCTTATGGAGGAGCTCCTGAGCAGTTCTTC
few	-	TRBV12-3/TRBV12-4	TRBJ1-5	CASSSDGNQPQHF	TGTGCCAGCAGTTCTGACGGGAATCAGCCCCAGCATTTT
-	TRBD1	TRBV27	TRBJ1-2	CASSAISTPDRVSGYTF	TGTGCCAGCAGTGCAATTAGTACCCCGGACAGGGTAAGCGGCTACACCTTC
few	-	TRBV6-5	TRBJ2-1	CASSYEQPYNEQFF	TGTGCCAGCAGTTATGAACAGCCCTACAATGAGCAGTTCTTC
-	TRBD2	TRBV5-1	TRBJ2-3	CASSGGLAGLADTQYF	TGCGCCAGCAGCGGCGGACTAGCGGGGTTGGCAGATACGCAGTATTTT
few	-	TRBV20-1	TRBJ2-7	CSARSGAVYEQYF	TGCAGTGCTAGGTCTGGGGCAGTATACGAGCAGTACTTC
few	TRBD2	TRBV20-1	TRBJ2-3	CSAQTGTSGTDTQYF	TGCAGCGCTCAGACCGGGACTAGCGGGACAGATACGCAGTATTTT
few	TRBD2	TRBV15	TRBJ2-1	CATSITSGAYNEQFF	TGTGCCACCAGCATTACTAGCGGGGCCTACAATGAGCAGTTCTTC
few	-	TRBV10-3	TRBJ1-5	CAISEHPGADSNQPQHF	TGTGCCATCAGTGAGCACCCCGGGGCCGATAGCAATCAGCCCCAGCATTTT
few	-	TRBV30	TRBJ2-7	CAWRGTAFYEQYF	TGTGCCTGGAGAGGGACGGCCTTCTACGAGCAGTACTTC
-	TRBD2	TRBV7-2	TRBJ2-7	CASSPGGSGGAYEQYF	TGTGCCAGCAGCCCGGGGGGTAGCGGGGGAGCCTACGAGCAGTACTTC
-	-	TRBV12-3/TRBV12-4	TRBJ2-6	CASSLSAGVNVLTF	TGTGCCAGCAGTTTATCGGCTGGGGTCAACGTCCTGACTTTC
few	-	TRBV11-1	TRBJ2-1	CASSLGAWSSYNEQFF	TGTGCCAGCAGCTTAGGGGCATGGAGCTCCTACAATGAGCAGTTCTTC
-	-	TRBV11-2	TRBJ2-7	CASSPPGRGIDEQYF	TGTGCCAGCAGCCCACCGGGACGGGGGATCGATGAGCAGTACTTC
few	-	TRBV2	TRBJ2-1	CATSLDGDNEQFF	TGTGCCACCAGTCTCGACGGTGACAATGAGCAGTTCTTC
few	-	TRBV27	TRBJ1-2	CASKYSADYGYTF	TGTGCCAGCAAGTATTCCGCAGACTATGGCTACACCTTC
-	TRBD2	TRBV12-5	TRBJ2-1	CASGPKGLGGETQFF	TGTGCTAGTGGTCCCAAGGGACTAGGGGGGGAGACCCAGTTCTTC
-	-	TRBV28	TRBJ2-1	CASSFSAKSSYNEQFF	TGTGCCAGCAGTTTTTCCGCCAAGAGCTCCTACAATGAGCAGTTCTTC
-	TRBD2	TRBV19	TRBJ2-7	CASKSLAGAGIQYF	TGTGCCAGTAAGAGTCTAGCGGGGGCTGGGATTCAGTACTTC
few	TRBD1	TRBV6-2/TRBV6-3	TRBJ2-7	CASSYRGTEAYEQYF	TGTGCCAGCAGTTACCGAGGGACAGAAGCCTACGAGCAGTACTTC
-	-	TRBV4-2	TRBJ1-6	CASSQDRDRNSPLHF	TGTGCCAGCAGCCAAGACCGGGACCGCAATTCACCCCTCCACTTT
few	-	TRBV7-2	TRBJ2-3	CASSLKWGSDTQYF	TGTGCCAGCAGCTTAAAGTGGGGATCAGATACGCAGTATTTT
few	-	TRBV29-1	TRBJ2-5	CSVVDGQPQETQYF	TGCAGCGTCGTGGACGGACAGCCCCAAGAGACCCAGTACTTC
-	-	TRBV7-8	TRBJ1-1	CASSAGTGTSEAFF	TGTGCCAGCAGCGCGGGGACCGGGACCTCTGAAGCTTTCTTT
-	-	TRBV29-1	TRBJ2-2	CSVGGDTSTGELFF	TGCAGCGTTGGTGGGGACACAAGCACCGGGGAGCTGTTTTTT
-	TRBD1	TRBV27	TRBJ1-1	CASNGHLPDRGAEAFF	TGTGCCAGCAACGGACACCTCCCGGACAGGGGGGCTGAAGCTTTCTTT
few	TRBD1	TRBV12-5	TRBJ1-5	CASGLVIDREEVQPQHF	TGTGCTAGTGGTTTGGTGATAGACAGGGAGGAAGTCCAGCCCCAGCATTTT
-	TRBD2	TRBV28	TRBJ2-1	CASSLSSGGAGSDEQFF	TGTGCCAGCAGTTTAAGTAGCGGGGGGGCTGGCTCCGATGAGCAGTTCTTC
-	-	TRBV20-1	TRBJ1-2	CSTNAVLYGYTF	TGCAGTACTAACGCGGTCCTCTATGGCTACACCTTC
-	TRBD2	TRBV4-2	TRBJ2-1	CASSQDTSGGANEQFF	TGTGCCAGCAGCCAAGATACGAGCGGGGGGGCTAATGAGCAGTTCTTC
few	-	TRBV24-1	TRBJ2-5	CATSDSWGGQARTQYF	TGTGCCACCAGTGATTCGTGGGGCGGTCAGGCGCGGACCCAGTACTTC
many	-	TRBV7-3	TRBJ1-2	CASSAHPDRNLYGYTF	TGTGCCAGCAGCGCCCACCCGGACCGGAACCTATATGGCTACACCTTC
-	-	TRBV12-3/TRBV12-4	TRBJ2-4	CASSFQAGSERYF	TGTGCCAGCAGTTTCCAAGCCGGCAGCGAGCGGTACTTC
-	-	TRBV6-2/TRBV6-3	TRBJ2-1	CASRTRLRAMGSYNEQFF	TGTGCCAGCAGAACTAGGCTCCGGGCCATGGGTAGCTACAATGAGCAGTTCTTC
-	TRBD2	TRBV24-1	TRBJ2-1	CATTSGASGANEQFF	TGTGCCACCACTTCAGGGGCTAGCGGGGCCAATGAGCAGTTCTTC
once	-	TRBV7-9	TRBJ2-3	CASSLGEPVLRYSSTDTQYF	TGTGCCAGCAGCTTAGGAGAGCCCGTTCTAAGATACAGTAGTACAGATACGCAGTATTTT
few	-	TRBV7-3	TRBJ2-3	CASSLTSDEDTQYF	TGTGCCAGCAGCTTAACGAGTGACGAAGATACGCAGTATTTT
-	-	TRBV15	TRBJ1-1	CATSSFLWQNTEAFF	TGTGCCACCAGCAGTTTCCTTTGGCAGAACACTGAAGCTTTCTTT
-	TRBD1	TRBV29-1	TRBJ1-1	CSVAQGTMNTEAFF	TGCAGCGTTGCACAGGGGACCATGAACACTGAAGCTTTCTTT
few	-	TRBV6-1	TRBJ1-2	CASSESRGYGYTF	TGTGCCAGCAGTGAATCGAGGGGTTATGGCTACACCTTC
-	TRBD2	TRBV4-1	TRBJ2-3	CASSQTSGGVDTQYF	TGCGCCAGCAGCCAAACTAGCGGGGGGGTAGATACGCAGTATTTT